This T cell receptor beta chain was profiled in a study of cytomegalovirus exposure and HLA in healthy donors. Regarding the study as a whole: The number of N-insertions in an Asian-associated ancestry cluster was reportedly below the approximately 700-donor mean in a later analysis. Earlier analysis found most TCR beta V segments productive about 87% or about 30% of the time. Later analysis identified about 17,000 TCR beta sequences associated with HLA alleles, using a false discovery rate threshold of 0.05.

60 Vbeta and 13 Jbeta primers were used in PCR. Source study methods: Later reanalysis found 70 million to 95 million unique TCR beta chains, about 11 million of them shared. TCRdb keeps only in-frame clones here, not all; method: immunoSEQ multiplex PCR. V, J and clone size are taken as reported in that table, and D and trimming were inferred from the DNA itself. Counted here are some 150,000 clones, over 60% occurring once; the ten biggest clones make up approximately 2.8%. This clone was seen just once. Its antigen is not identified. V shed 5 bases and J shed 4 bases, with 15 bases lying between them. This CDR3 has 15 amino acids. The germline V gene encodes CDR1 MDHEN and CDR2 SYDVKM.

This chain links TRBV28 with TRBJ1-5, with D possibly being TRBD1 (5 bases). This sequence originates from a young woman in good health and CMV-seronegative. Sequenced material: PBMCs. The CDR3, as DNA: TGTGCCAGCAGTCTCTCATCCCCAGGGAATCAGCCCCAGCATTTT. This sequence encodes CASSLSSPGNQPQHF.